The next 8 T cell receptor beta chains were all read from a single sample in a study of blood T cell repertoires in COVID-19. The data were produced by immunoSEQ multiplex PCR, yet TCRdb's version contains in-frame clones alone and is incomplete. The top ten clones hold about 6.7% of a sample with more than 150,000 clones, around 90% of them seen once. The sample consisted of peripheral blood. Receptors originate from a man aged 35-49 years with acute or convalescent COVID-19.

This rearrangement joins TRBV5-1 to TRBJ2-5, with a tentative D call TRBD1 (7 bases). The CDR3 runs 15 residues. V was cut by 0 bases and J by 2 bases, with 11 bases left in between. From germline, CDR1 is SGHRS and CDR2 YFSETQ. CDR3 in DNA: TGCGCCAGCAGCTTGGCCGGGGGACAGCAAGAGACCCAGTACTTC. Encoded protein: CASSLAGGQQETQYF.

The chain couples TRBV12-3 or TRBV12-4 to TRBJ2-7; the D gene is possibly TRBD1 (5 bases). This CDR3 is 13 amino acids long. The V end was cut by 4 bases, the J end by 2 bases, with 9 bases between. This chain's CDR3 is CASSSQAAYEQYF. The CDR3 DNA reads TGTGCCAGCAGTTCACAGGCGGCCTACGAGCAGTACTTC.

The V and J genes are TRBV7-9 and TRBJ2-7; D remains ambiguous. Germline values: CDR1 SEHNR, CDR2 FQNEAQ (reference sequence). The CDR3 sequence is 13 residues long. The V end lost 5 bases, the J end lost 4 bases, and 12 bases lay between the germline ends. In nucleotides, the CDR3 is TGTGCCAGCAGCCATCAGAAGTCTTACGAGCAGTACTTC. Protein: CASSHQKSYEQYF.

The CDR3 sequence: CASSAGVGTEAFF. The CDR3 bases are TGTGCCAGTAGTGCCGGGGTGGGCACTGAAGCTTTCTTT. The genes are TRBV19 and TRBJ1-1; D unclear. CDR1 and CDR2 (germline): LNHDA, SQIVND (reference sequence). With 5 bases removed from V and 4 bases from J, the gap between germline ends came to 11 bases. The CDR3 has 13 residues.

The chain employs TRBV11-2 and TRBJ1-2, with 7 bases aligning to TRBD1. The junction had 9 bases not matched to a gene; V was cut back by 5 bases and J by 0 bases. The CDR3 length is 16 residues. CDR1 is SGHAT, CDR2 FQNNGV, per germline. The CDR3 sequence is CASSPRQGRANYGYTF. CDR3 DNA: TGTGCCAGCAGCCCCCGACAGGGAAGGGCTAACTATGGCTACACCTTC.

The chain is built from TRBV4-2 and TRBJ1-2, with 8 bases that match TRBD1. J lost 4 bases, V lost 1 base, and 8 bases had no gene match. Germline CDR1 reads LGHNA; CDR2 reads YNFKEQ. This CDR3 spans 16 amino acids. In DNA form, the CDR3 reads TGTGCCAGCAGCCAAGTTATGACAGGGGCTGCCTATGGCTACACCTTC. This gives the protein CASSQVMTGAAYGYTF.

This chain joins TRBV28 and TRBJ1-1; unclear D gene. With 5 bases removed from V and 2 bases from J, the gap between germline ends came to 15 bases. The V gene's germline CDR1 is MDHEN and CDR2 SYDVKM. This CDR3 spans 15 amino acids. The DNA for the CDR3 is TGTGCCAGCAGTACCCTTGATGAGGGTAACACTGAAGCTTTCTTT. Its translation is CASSTLDEGNTEAFF.

This chain links TRBV5-1 with TRBJ2-1, with 14 bases lining up with TRBD2. Germline loops: CDR1 SGHRS, CDR2 YFSETQ. V lost 4 bases to trimming and J lost 9 bases; unmatched junction nucleotides: 6. This CDR3 is 15 amino acids long. CDR3 sequence reads: CASSPTSGGAFEQFF. The DNA for the CDR3 is TGCGCCAGCAGCCCGACTAGCGGGGGGGCCTTTGAGCAGTTCTTC.